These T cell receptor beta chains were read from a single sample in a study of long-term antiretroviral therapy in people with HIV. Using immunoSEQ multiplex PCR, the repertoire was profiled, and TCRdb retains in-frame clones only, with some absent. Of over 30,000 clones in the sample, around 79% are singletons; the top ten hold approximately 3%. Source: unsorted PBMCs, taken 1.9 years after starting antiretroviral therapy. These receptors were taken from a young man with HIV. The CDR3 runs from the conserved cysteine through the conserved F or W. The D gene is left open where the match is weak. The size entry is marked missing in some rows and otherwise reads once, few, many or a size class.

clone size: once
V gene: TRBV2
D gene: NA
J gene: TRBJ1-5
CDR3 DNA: TGTGCCAGCAGTGCCACGGAGAGACAGCCCCAGCATTTT
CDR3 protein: CASSATERQPQHF

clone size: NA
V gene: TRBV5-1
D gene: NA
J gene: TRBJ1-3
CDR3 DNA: TGCGCCAGCAGCACAACAGGAGTCGGAAACACCATATATTTT
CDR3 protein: CASSTTGVGNTIYF

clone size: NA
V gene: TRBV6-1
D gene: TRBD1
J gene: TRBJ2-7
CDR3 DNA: TGTGCCAGCAGCCCCGGGACAGGGGTGTACGAGCAGTACTTC
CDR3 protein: CASSPGTGVYEQYF

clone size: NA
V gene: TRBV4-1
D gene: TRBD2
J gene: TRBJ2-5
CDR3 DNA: TGCGCCAGCAGCCGAGGGACTAGCGGGGGGGAAGAGGAGACCCAGTACTTC
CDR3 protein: CASSRGTSGGEEETQYF

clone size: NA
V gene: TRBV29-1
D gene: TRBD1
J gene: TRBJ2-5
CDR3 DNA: TGCAGCGGACAGGGGGCCGGGGAGACCCAGTACTTC
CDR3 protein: CSGQGAGETQYF

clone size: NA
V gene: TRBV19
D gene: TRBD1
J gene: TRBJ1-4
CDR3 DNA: TGTGCCAGTAGCCGGACAGGTACTAATGAAAAACTGTTTTTT
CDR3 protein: CASSRTGTNEKLFF

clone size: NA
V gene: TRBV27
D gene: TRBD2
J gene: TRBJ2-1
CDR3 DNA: TGTGCCAGCAGTTTACTAGCGGGGGTCAATGAGCAGTTCTTC
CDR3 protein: CASSLLAGVNEQFF

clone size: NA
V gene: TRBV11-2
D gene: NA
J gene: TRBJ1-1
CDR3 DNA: TGTGCCAGCAGCCTCCACCGGGAGGCAACTGAAGCTTTCTTT
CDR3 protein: CASSLHREATEAFF

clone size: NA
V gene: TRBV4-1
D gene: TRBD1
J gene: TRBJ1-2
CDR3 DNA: TGCGCCAGCAGCCAGGGACAGGGCTTGGATGGCTACACCTTC
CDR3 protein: CASSQGQGLDGYTF

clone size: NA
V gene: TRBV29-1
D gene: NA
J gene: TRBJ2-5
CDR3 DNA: TGCAGCGTTGCCAGGACAGCGGAGACCCAGTACTTC
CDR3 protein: CSVARTAETQYF

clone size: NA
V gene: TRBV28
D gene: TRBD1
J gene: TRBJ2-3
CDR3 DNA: TGTGCCAGCACCCCCGGGACAGGCAGCACAGATACGCAGTATTTT
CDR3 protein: CASTPGTGSTDTQYF

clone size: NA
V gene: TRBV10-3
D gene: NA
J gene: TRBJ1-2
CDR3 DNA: TGTGCCATCATTATGGGGGGGGTTAACTATGGCTACACCTTC
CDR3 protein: CAIIMGGVNYGYTF

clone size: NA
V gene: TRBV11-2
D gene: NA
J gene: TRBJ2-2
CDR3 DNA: TGTGCCAGCAGCTTAACGGGGACGAACACCGGGGAGCTGTTTTTT
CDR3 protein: CASSLTGTNTGELFF

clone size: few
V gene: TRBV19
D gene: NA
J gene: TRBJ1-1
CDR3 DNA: TGTGCCAGTAGGATCCAATGGAGTGAAGCTTTCTTT
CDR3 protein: CASRIQWSEAFF

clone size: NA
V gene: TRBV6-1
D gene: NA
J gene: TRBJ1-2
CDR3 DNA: TGTGCCAGCAGTGAACTCCTCAGGGCCGCTAACTATGGCTACACCTTC
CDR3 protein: CASSELLRAANYGYTF

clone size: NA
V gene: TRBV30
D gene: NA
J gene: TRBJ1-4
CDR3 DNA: TGTGCCTGTAGAGGGCGTGAAAAACTGTTTTTT
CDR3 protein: CACRGREKLFF

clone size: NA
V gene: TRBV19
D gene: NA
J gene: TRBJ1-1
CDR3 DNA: TGTGCCAGTAGTATCCCCGAGAACACTGAAGCTTTCTTT
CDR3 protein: CASSIPENTEAFF

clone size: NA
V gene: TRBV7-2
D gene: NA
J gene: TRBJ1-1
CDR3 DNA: TGTGCCAGCAGCTCCTTTATGAACACTGAAGCTTTCTTT
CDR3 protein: CASSSFMNTEAFF

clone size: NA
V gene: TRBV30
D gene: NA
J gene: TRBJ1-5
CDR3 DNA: TGTGCCTGGAGTGTAAGGGGGGATCAGCCCCAGCATTTT
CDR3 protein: CAWSVRGDQPQHF

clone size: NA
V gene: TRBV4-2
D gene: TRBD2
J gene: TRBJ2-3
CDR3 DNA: TGTGCCAGCAGCCAAGGGTTAGCGGGGGGGACAGATACGCAGTATTTT
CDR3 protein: CASSQGLAGGTDTQYF

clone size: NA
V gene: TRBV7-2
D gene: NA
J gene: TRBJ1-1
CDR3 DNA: TGTGCCAGCAGCAGCAATCAGCGGGACACGTACACTGAAGCTTTCTTT
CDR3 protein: CASSSNQRDTYTEAFF

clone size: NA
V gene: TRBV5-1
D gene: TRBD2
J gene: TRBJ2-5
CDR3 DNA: TGCGCCAGCAGCTTACTAGCGGGGATACAAGAGACCCAGTACTTC
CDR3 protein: CASSLLAGIQETQYF

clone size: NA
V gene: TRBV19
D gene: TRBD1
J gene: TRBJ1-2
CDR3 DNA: TGTGCCAGTAGAAACAGGGGGCTTGGCTACACCTTC
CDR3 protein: CASRNRGLGYTF

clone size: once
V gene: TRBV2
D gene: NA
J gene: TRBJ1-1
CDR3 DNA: TGTGCCAGCACTGAAACGGGGAACACTGAAGCTTTCTTT
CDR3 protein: CASTETGNTEAFF

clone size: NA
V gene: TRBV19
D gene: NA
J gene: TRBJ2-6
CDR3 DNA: TGTGCCAGTAGTATTGCCTCTGGGGCCAACGTCCTGACTTTC
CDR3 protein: CASSIASGANVLTF

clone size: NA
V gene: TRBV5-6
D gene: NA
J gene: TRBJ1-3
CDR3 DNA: TGTGCCAGCAGCACGCTCGGGGGGGTCCTCTCTGGAAACACCATATATTTT
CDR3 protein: CASSTLGGVLSGNTIYF

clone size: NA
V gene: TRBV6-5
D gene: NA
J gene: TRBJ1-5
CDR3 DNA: TGTGCCAGCAGCCAGGGGTGGGGAGCGGGTCAGCCCCAGCATTTT
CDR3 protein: CASSQGWGAGQPQHF

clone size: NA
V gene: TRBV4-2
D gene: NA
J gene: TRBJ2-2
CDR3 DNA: TGTGCCAGCAGCCAAAACCCGACTGATCACTCCGGGGAGCTGTTTTTT
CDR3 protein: CASSQNPTDHSGELFF

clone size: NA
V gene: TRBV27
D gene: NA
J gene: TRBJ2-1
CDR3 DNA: TGTGCCAGCATGAGGCTTCTACCCTACAATGAGCAGTTCTTC
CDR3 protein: CASMRLLPYNEQFF

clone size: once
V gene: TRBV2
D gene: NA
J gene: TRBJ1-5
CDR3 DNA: TGTGCCAGCAGTGACGACAGCTATGACAATCAGCCCCAGCATTTT
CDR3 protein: CASSDDSYDNQPQHF

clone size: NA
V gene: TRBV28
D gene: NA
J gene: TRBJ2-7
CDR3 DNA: TGTGCCAGCAGCTCCAGACCGTGGGGCCAAAAAAGCGAGCAGTACTTC
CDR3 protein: CASSSRPWGQKSEQYF

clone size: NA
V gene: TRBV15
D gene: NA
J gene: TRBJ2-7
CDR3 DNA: TGTGCCACCAGCAGAGATCGAACGGCTACCTACGAGCAGTACTTC
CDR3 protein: CATSRDRTATYEQYF

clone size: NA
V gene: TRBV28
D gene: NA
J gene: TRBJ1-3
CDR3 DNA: TGTGCCAGCAGTTTTCTTGGAAACACCATATATTTT
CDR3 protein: CASSFLGNTIYF

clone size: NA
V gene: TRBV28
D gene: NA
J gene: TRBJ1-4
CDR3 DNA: TGTGCCAGCAGTTCAAGGGGCGTGGGACTGTTTTTT
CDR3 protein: CASSSRGVGLFF

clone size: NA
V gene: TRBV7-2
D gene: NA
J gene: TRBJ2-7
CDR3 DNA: TGTGCCAGCAGCTTTGGGGGGAGCTCCTACGAGCAGTACTTC
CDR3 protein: CASSFGGSSYEQYF

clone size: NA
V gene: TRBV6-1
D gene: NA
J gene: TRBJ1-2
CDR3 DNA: TGTGCCAGCAGTGAAATCGGGGGGGATGGCTACACCTTC
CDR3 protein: CASSEIGGDGYTF

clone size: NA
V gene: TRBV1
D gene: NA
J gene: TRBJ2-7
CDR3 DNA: TGCACCAGCAGCCAAAGATATCCGCTAGCGGGGGGTTTACCCTCCTCCTACGAGCAGTACTTC
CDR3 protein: CTSSQRYPLAGGLPSSYEQYF

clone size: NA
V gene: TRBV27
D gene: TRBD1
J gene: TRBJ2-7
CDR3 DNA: TGTGCCAGCAGACTCCCTACAGGGGGCGAGCAGTACTTC
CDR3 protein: CASRLPTGGEQYF

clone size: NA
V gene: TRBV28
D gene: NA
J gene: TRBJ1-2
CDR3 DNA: TGTGCCACCTACCCCGAGGGCAGGGGCTATGGCTACACCTTC
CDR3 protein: CATYPEGRGYGYTF

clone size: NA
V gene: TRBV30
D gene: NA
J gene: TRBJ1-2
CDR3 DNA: TGTGCCTGGAGTGCCGGACAGTTTGACTATGATGGCTACACCTTC
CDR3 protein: CAWSAGQFDYDGYTF

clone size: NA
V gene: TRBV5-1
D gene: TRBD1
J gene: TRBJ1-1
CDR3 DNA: TGCGCCAGCCGCTGGACAGGGAACACTGAAGCTTTCTTT
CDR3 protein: CASRWTGNTEAFF

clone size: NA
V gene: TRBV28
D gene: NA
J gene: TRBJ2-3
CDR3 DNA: TGTGCCAGCAGAGGGGGGGCCACAAAGCCCTATTTT
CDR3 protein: CASRGGATKPYF

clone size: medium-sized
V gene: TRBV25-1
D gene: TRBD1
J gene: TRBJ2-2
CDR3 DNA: TGTGCCAGCAGTGATGGACAGGACACCGGGGAGCTGTTTTTT
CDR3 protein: CASSDGQDTGELFF

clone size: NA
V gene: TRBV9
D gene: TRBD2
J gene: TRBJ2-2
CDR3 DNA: TGTGCCAGCAGCGTAGATCATGGGGGGGACACCGGGGAGCTGTTTTTT
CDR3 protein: CASSVDHGGDTGELFF

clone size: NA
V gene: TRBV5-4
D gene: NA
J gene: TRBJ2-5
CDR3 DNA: TGTGCCAGCAGCTTGGTAGGGGCTGGGACCCAAGAGACCCAGTACTTC
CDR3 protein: CASSLVGAGTQETQYF